This TCR beta chain was captured by sequencing in a study of CD8 T cells in ankylosing spondylitis. General study findings and limits: Some of the motif variants had earlier been found in reactive arthritis patients' fluid and blood. The authors found the disease-linked clones to be CD8+ and relatively rare in peripheral blood.

As for this clonotype: Its antigen is still unknown.

Using its own MiXCR run on the 5' RACE reads, TCRdb lists one record per CDR3 protein. The repertoire consists of roughly 260,000 distinct CDR3 sequences, with 20% occurring once and the leading ten covering less than 9.5%. The V gene's germline CDR1 is GTSNPN and CDR2 SVGIG (reference sequence). Trimming cost V 5 bases and J 7 bases, with 9 bases left between them. This CDR3 is 11 amino acids long. This receptor was obtained from a male donor with ankylosing spondylitis or in good health (not recorded which). The V gene is TRBV30, the J gene TRBJ2-1; D is ambiguous. Sample: blood, either unsorted or a sorted T cell fraction (not recorded which). The CDR3 here is CAWAFANEQFF. CDR3 DNA sequence: TGTGCCTGGGCTTTCGCGAATGAGCAGTTCTTC.